This TCR beta chain came from a study of HIV-infected patients and healthy controls. Germline V gives CDR1 SGHTA, CDR2 FQGNSA. The CDR3 length is 16 residues. V shed 0 bases, J shed 12 bases, and the junction held 11 bases outside the gene matches. This clonotype was seen repeatedly, ten times or more. A single record per CDR3 protein comes from TCRdb applying MiXCR to the 5' RACE reads. The sample holds about 70,000 distinct CDR3 sequences; roughly 16% are singletons and the top ten take under 6%. This receptor was obtained from a human donor in good health. This sequence joins TRBV7-2 and TRBJ2-1; TRBD2 aligns across 10 bases. What was sequenced was CD4+ T cells from blood. The CDR3 region has the DNA TGTGCCAGCAGCTTAGCGACCCTGCTAGCGGGGGCGATGCAGTTCTTC. Its protein product is CASSLATLLAGAMQFF.